This passage covers 6 T cell receptor beta chains from one sample sequenced in a study of T-cell reconstitution after alpha-beta-depleted transplantation in children. Preparation of the TCRbeta library was carried out with unique molecular identifiers. One entry per CDR3 protein results from TCRdb running MiXCR on the PCR reads. Here the sample spans tens of thousands of distinct CDR3 sequences, 4% to 5% being singletons. Material: PBMCs, mostly from graft donor cells, obtained 180 days after TCRalphabeta/CD19-depleted stem cell transplant. All receptors come from a boy in the first two years of life who had a stem cell transplant for acute myeloid leukemia, so the T cells may come from the graft donor.

This clonotype was counted many times. The chain links TRBV20-1 to TRBJ1-2, with 7 nucleotides matching TRBD1. Germline CDR1 is DFQATT and CDR2 is SNEGSKA (reference sequence). The V gene end was trimmed by 2 bases and the J gene end by 4 bases; junction bases not matched to a gene: 13. This CDR3 is built from 16 residues. The CDR3 reads CSARRAGTAGIYGYTF. In nucleotides, the CDR3 is TGCAGTGCTAGACGGGCCGGGACAGCCGGAATCTATGGCTACACCTTC.

This clonotype came up a few times. The gene calls are TRBV19 and TRBJ2-2; no clear D gene. Germline CDR1 LNHDA, CDR2 SQIVND (reference sequence). V was trimmed by 1 base and J by 1 base, leaving 4 bases between them. The CDR3 sequence is 14 residues long. CDR3 region: CASSIGGNTGELFF. Written as DNA, the CDR3 is TGTGCCAGTAGTATAGGGGGGAACACCGGGGAGCTGTTTTTT.

V gene TRBV7-9 combines with J gene TRBJ2-6; no reliable D call. This CDR3 is 16 amino acids long. Germline V gene data show CDR1 as SEHNR and CDR2 as FQNEAQ (reference sequence). V was pared by 4 bases and J by 2 bases, with 12 bases between. The CDR3 nucleotides are TGTGCCAGCAGCTCGGCCGGCCCGACTGGGGCCAACGTCCTGACTTTC. Amino acids: CASSSAGPTGANVLTF.

This clonotype appeared many times. The chain employs TRBV20-1 and TRBJ2-1, with a weak D call TRBD2 (6 bases). V gave up 6 bases and J gave up 0 bases, with 12 bases separating them. The CDR3 runs 14 residues. The germline V gene has CDR1 DFQATT and CDR2 SNEGSKA (reference sequence). The CDR3 loop reads CSARGRFSYNEQFF. The DNA for the CDR3 is TGCAGTGCGCGGGGACGGTTCTCCTACAATGAGCAGTTCTTC.

This clonotype was seen many times. The V call is TRBV20-1, the J call TRBJ2-3; D might be TRBD2 (6 bases). From germline, CDR1 is DFQATT and CDR2 SNEGSKA (reference sequence). Trimming took off 5 bases at V and 1 base at J, with 28 bases between the two ends. The CDR3 is 19 amino acids. CDR3 in DNA: TGCAGTGCTCCTTCTAGCGCCACCCCCTTGAGGTTTCGCACAGATACGCAGTATTTT. It yields the protein CSAPSSATPLRFRTDTQYF.

This clonotype was counted ten times or more. This chain connects TRBV5-5 to TRBJ2-7; D is unresolved. CDR1 is SGHKS, CDR2 YYEKEE, per germline (reference sequence). V lost 1 base, J lost 4 bases, and 6 bases lay in between. The CDR3 is 12 amino acids. The CDR3 here is CASSLIGYEQYV. In DNA, the CDR3 is TGTGCCAGCAGCTTGATAGGGTACGAGCAGTACGTC.